The rows below give T cell receptor beta chains drawn from one sample of a study of control samples from healthy donors and cancer patients. TCRdb's copy holds only in-frame clones and misses some; the assay was immunoSEQ multiplex PCR. The table lists about 180,000 clones, 90% to 95% of them singletons, with 1.1% to 1.5% in the top ten. Specimen: blood. The receptor source for this set is a young woman in good health. The CDR3 runs from the conserved cysteine through the conserved F or W. D genes are given only for firm matches. Expanded clones get a size class; other rows say once, few or many, or leave the size out.

d_call j_call clone_size v_call cdr3_aa cdr3_nt
TRBD2 TRBJ2-5 . TRBV14 CASSQDRIAGVVIETQYF TGTGCCAGCAGCCAAGATCGAATAGCGGGGGTCGTAATAGAGACCCAGTACTTC
. TRBJ2-3 . TRBV7-9 CASSALSGTDTQYF TGTGCCAGCAGCGCGTTAAGTGGCACAGATACGCAGTATTTT
TRBD1 TRBJ1-3 . TRBV5-1 CASSPTDSQGVGNTIYF TGCGCCAGCAGCCCTACGGACAGCCAGGGGGTAGGAAACACCATATATTTT
. TRBJ1-5 . TRBV19 CASSRRGHGNQPQHF TGTGCCAGTAGCCGTAGGGGACACGGCAATCAGCCCCAGCATTTT
. TRBJ2-2 many TRBV6-5 CASSYWRERTGELFF TGTGCCAGCAGTTACTGGAGGGAGCGCACCGGGGAGCTGTTTTTT
TRBD1 TRBJ1-1 . TRBV25-1 CASSGSGTGQAFF TGTGCCAGCAGTGGTTCAGGGACAGGGCAAGCTTTCTTT
. TRBJ1-6 . TRBV4-1 CASSQDGRGLQYSPLHF TGCGCCAGCAGCCAAGATGGGCGTGGACTTCAGTATTCACCCCTCCACTTT
. TRBJ1-5 . TRBV18 CASSPQAMDSFSNQPQHF TGTGCCAGCTCACCTCAAGCTATGGACAGTTTTAGCAATCAGCCCCAGCATTTT
. TRBJ1-2 . TRBV7-2 CASSLGENGYTF TGTGCCAGCAGCTTAGGAGAGAATGGCTACACCTTC
. TRBJ1-1 . TRBV19 CASSIRRTGEAFF TGTGCCAGTAGTATACGCCGGACGGGTGAAGCTTTCTTT
. TRBJ1-1 . TRBV7-2 CASSLIKGGATEAFF TGTGCCAGCAGCTTAATAAAAGGGGGGGCCACTGAAGCTTTCTTT
. TRBJ2-4 . TRBV20-1 CSASRRGQGDLAKNIQYF TGCAGTGCTAGTCGTCGGGGCCAGGGCGATCTGGCCAAAAACATTCAGTACTTC
TRBD1 TRBJ1-1 once TRBV6-2/TRBV6-3 CASSQTGGGEAFF TGTGCCAGCAGTCAGACAGGGGGCGGTGAAGCTTTCTTT
. TRBJ1-2 . TRBV2 CASTVGGTGTF TGTGCCAGCACGGTCGGAGGGACTGGCACCTTC
. TRBJ1-3 . TRBV7-9 CASSLGDVSGNTIYF TGTGCCAGCAGCTTAGGGGATGTCTCTGGAAACACCATATATTTT
. TRBJ1-1 . TRBV6-5 CASRRDTEAFF TGTGCCAGCAGGAGAGACACTGAAGCTTTCTTT
TRBD1 TRBJ2-5 . TRBV11-2 CASSLDGTAQETQYF TGTGCCAGCAGCTTAGATGGGACAGCGCAAGAGACCCAGTACTTC
. TRBJ2-5 . TRBV9 CASSLGAGGRGETQYF TGTGCCAGCAGCTTAGGGGCCGGCGGCCGTGGGGAGACCCAGTACTTC
TRBD1 TRBJ1-1 once TRBV7-3 CASSLTGQGTEAFF TGTGCCAGCAGCTTAACGGGACAGGGGACTGAAGCTTTCTTT
. TRBJ2-2 . TRBV7-9 CASVSGQLNTGELFF TGTGCCAGCGTTAGTGGACAACTTAACACCGGGGAGCTGTTTTTT
TRBD1 TRBJ1-1 . TRBV5-6 CASSLGGTGGEAFF TGTGCCAGCAGCTTGGGTGGGACAGGGGGTGAAGCTTTCTTT
. TRBJ1-1 . TRBV18 CASSPLVGGSTEAFF TGTGCCAGCTCACCACTGGTAGGAGGATCCACTGAAGCTTTCTTT
. TRBJ2-5 . TRBV2 CASSTGNGETQYF TGTGCCAGCAGTACAGGGAACGGAGAGACCCAGTACTTC
. TRBJ1-2 . TRBV18 CASSLGQHLYGYTF TGTGCCAGCTCACTGGGACAACACCTCTATGGCTACACCTTC
. TRBJ2-2 . TRBV6-1 CASSDWNTGELFF TGTGCCAGCAGTGATTGGAACACCGGGGAGCTGTTTTTT
. TRBJ2-1 . TRBV5-1 CASSPGAGNEQFF TGCGCCAGCAGCCCGGGGGCGGGCAATGAGCAGTTCTTC
. TRBJ1-3 . TRBV5-1 CASSLGSGNTIYF TGCGCCAGCAGCTTGGGGTCCGGTAACACCATATATTTT
. TRBJ2-3 . TRBV14 CASSHPLGPDTQYF TGTGCCAGCAGCCATCCCCTAGGCCCAGATACGCAGTATTTT
. TRBJ2-7 . TRBV7-2 CASSPGPVYEQYF TGTGCCAGCAGTCCAGGACCGGTCTACGAGCAGTACTTC
TRBD1 TRBJ1-2 . TRBV6-5 CASSYSIRGPHWTF TGTGCCAGCAGTTACTCGATAAGGGGGCCTCACTGGACCTTC
. TRBJ1-1 . TRBV7-3 CASSLSALNTEAFF TGTGCCAGCAGCTTATCAGCTTTGAACACTGAAGCTTTCTTT
. TRBJ1-5 . TRBV24-1 CATSPESSGQPQHF TGTGCCACCAGTCCAGAAAGCTCTGGCCAGCCCCAGCATTTT
. TRBJ1-4 . TRBV27 CASGTPLRSNEKLFF TGTGCCAGCGGGACCCCTCTGAGATCTAATGAAAAACTGTTTTTT
. TRBJ2-5 . TRBV6-5 CASSQNRDNQETQYF TGTGCCAGCAGTCAAAACCGGGACAACCAAGAGACCCAGTACTTC
TRBD1 TRBJ1-6 . TRBV27 CASSPGQGPNSPLHF TGTGCCAGCAGTCCAGGACAGGGACCTAATTCACCCCTCCACTTT
. TRBJ1-2 . TRBV29-1 CSVLDSSYGYTF TGCAGCGTTTTGGACAGTTCCTATGGCTACACCTTC
. TRBJ1-1 . TRBV2 CASSDLPGTRNLF TGTGCCAGCAGTGACCTACCGGGGACCCGCAATCTCTTT
TRBD1 TRBJ1-2 . TRBV12-3/TRBV12-4 CASSTGQGYGYTF TGTGCCAGCAGTACCGGACAGGGCTATGGCTACACCTTC
TRBD1 TRBJ1-1 few TRBV11-3 CASSSTQGAAEAFF TGTGCCAGCAGCTCAACCCAGGGGGCAGCTGAAGCTTTCTTT
. TRBJ2-7 . TRBV24-1 CATSRDGSYEQYF TGTGCCACCAGCCGGGACGGCTCCTACGAGCAGTACTTC
. TRBJ1-1 . TRBV6-5 CASSDGTEAFF TGTGCCAGCAGCGATGGCACTGAAGCTTTCTTT
. TRBJ1-4 . TRBV4-2 CASSFRQAGEKLFF TGTGCCAGCAGCTTCCGACAGGCCGGTGAAAAACTGTTTTTT
. TRBJ1-1 . TRBV4-1 CASSQAGLRKQGNTEAFF TGCGCCAGCAGCCAAGCAGGACTCAGGAAACAAGGGAACACTGAAGCTTTCTTT
TRBD1 TRBJ2-7 . TRBV5-4 CASSPGTGSSYEQYF TGTGCCAGCAGTCCCGGGACAGGGAGCTCCTACGAGCAGTACTTC
TRBD2 TRBJ2-1 . TRBV28 CASRRLAASDEQFF TGTGCCAGCAGACGACTAGCGGCATCAGATGAGCAGTTCTTC
. TRBJ2-5 . TRBV6-5 CASNRGSRETQYF TGTGCCAGCAACCGGGGTAGTCGGGAGACCCAGTACTTC
TRBD1 TRBJ1-2 . TRBV19 CASSPDRGLGGYTF TGTGCCAGTAGTCCCGATAGGGGGCTAGGGGGCTACACCTTC
TRBD2 TRBJ2-7 . TRBV6-1 CASSEVTSASSYEQYF TGTGCCAGCAGTGAAGTTACTAGCGCTAGCTCCTACGAGCAGTACTTC